A single T cell receptor beta chain is shown here with its context. Its cognate antigen is unknown. These data come from a study of T cells in Graves' hyperthyroidism and ophthalmopathy. Study-level findings and limits: The model foresaw ophthalmopathy a median around 6 months prior to onset.

The source material, RNA transcripts, was used to amplify TCR beta CDR3 regions. First-round RT-PCR of the TCR CDR3 relied on the HTBI primer set. TCRdb re-called the multiplex PCR reads through MiXCR, storing one row per CDR3 protein. This table has hundreds of thousands of distinct CDR3 sequences, less than 20% appearing once. Germline V gene sequence: CDR1 SGHAT, CDR2 FQNNGV. V was cut by 1 base and J by 7 bases, with 15 bases left in between. The CDR3 has 15 residues. The source is a woman aged 18-29 years with Graves' hyperthyroidism. The rearrangement uses TRBV11-2 and TRBJ2-3, with D perhaps matching TRBD2 (6 bases). Sample: blood. The CDR3 sequence: CASSLAPTSRYTQYF. The CDR3 DNA follows: TGTGCCAGCAGCTTAGCCCCGACTAGTCGTTATACGCAGTATTTT. Full variable domain (outside the CDR3, taken from reference TRBV11-2 and TRBJ2-3): EAGVAQSPRYKIIEKRQSVAFWCNPISGHATLYWYQQILGQGPKLLIQFQNNGVVDDSQLPKDRFSAERLKGVDSTLKIQPAKLEDSAVYLCASSLAPTSRYTQYFGPGTRLTVL.